A single sample gave rise to the 10 T cell receptor beta chains below, sequenced in a study of identical twins. TCRdb re-derived calls from the 5' RACE reads in MiXCR, one entry per CDR3 protein. The data show around 290,000 distinct CDR3 sequences, with 8.5% to 9.5% seen just once and about 7.1% held by the top ten. These records were also assigned to another study, of yellow fever vaccine responses in identical twins.

The source material was CD8+ T cells sorted from blood. These receptors all come from a woman aged 18-35 years in good health.

This clonotype was found many times. The chain carries TRBV2 and TRBJ2-5; no clear D. V shed 9 bases and J shed 1 base, with 3 bases lying between them. Germline CDR1 SNHLY, CDR2 FYNNEI. There are 10 residues in the CDR3. This CDR3 is CARGQETQYF. The CDR3 bases are TGTGCCAGAGGCCAAGAGACCCAGTACTTC.

The V call is TRBV20-1, the J call TRBJ2-1, with TRBD2 as a possible D gene (6 bases). This CDR3 has 14 residues. Per the germline V gene, CDR1 is DFQATT and CDR2 is SNEGSKA (reference sequence). Trimming stripped 0 bases from V and 5 bases from J, with 11 bases between. The CDR3 coding sequence is TGCAGTGCTAGAGATTGGGAGGAAAACAATGAGCAGTTCTTC. Its protein product is CSARDWEENNEQFF.

The rearrangement links TRBV28 to TRBJ2-3; D ambiguous. Germline loops: CDR1 MDHEN, CDR2 SYDVKM. Trimming removed 8 bases from V and 3 bases from J, with 9 bases in between. The CDR3 consists of 12 residues. CDR3 amino acids: CASLRETDTQYF. The CDR3 coding sequence is TGTGCCAGCCTACGAGAAACAGATACGCAGTATTTT.

The genes are TRBV7-9 and TRBJ2-7; no firm D call. V lost 5 bases, J lost 7 bases, and 15 bases lay in between. The germline V gene encodes CDR1 SEHNR and CDR2 FQNEAQ (reference sequence). The CDR3 runs to 13 residues. For the CDR3, the DNA is TGTGCCAGCAGCCCCGAGGTAGGGTGGGAGCAGTACTTC. Its protein product is CASSPEVGWEQYF.

This chain joins TRBV4-3 and TRBJ2-3, with D maybe TRBD2 (6 bases). V gave up 0 bases and J gave up 2 bases, with 9 bases separating them. Germline V gene sequence: CDR1 LGHNA, CDR2 YSLEER. CDR3 length: 15 residues. The CDR3 nucleotides are TGCGCCAGCAGCCAAGATCGGGAGTTCACAGATACGCAGTATTTT. Residues: CASSQDREFTDTQYF.

This clonotype was picked up a small number of times. CDR3 sequence reads: CSVEWTEANYGYTF. The CDR3 DNA reads as TGCAGCGTTGAATGGACCGAAGCTAACTATGGCTACACCTTC. The chain carries TRBV29-1 and TRBJ1-2, with D uncertain. Between the trimmed V and J ends, which lost 2 bases and 0 bases, there was a span of 10 bases. The germline V gene encodes CDR1 SQVTM and CDR2 ANQGSEA. The CDR3 has 14 amino acids.

This clonotype came up many times. The rearrangement links TRBV4-3 to TRBJ2-5; 9 bases fit TRBD2. CDR1 is LGHNA and CDR2 is YSLEER in the germline V gene. V trimming: 1 base; J trimming: 2 bases; junction bases outside the gene matches: 2. The CDR3 length is 15 residues. The CDR3 region has the DNA TGCGCCAGCAGCCAAGGGACTAGCGTACAAGAGACCCAGTACTTC. As protein: CASSQGTSVQETQYF.

This chain uses TRBV14 with TRBJ2-7, with 14 nucleotides matching TRBD2. CDR3 length equals 16 residues. Looked up from germline, CDR1 is SGHDN and CDR2 is FVKESK. Trimming removed 4 bases from V and 3 bases from J; junction bases left unmatched: 5. The CDR3 reads CASSLGTSGSFYEQYF. The CDR3 bases are TGTGCCAGCAGCCTAGGGACTAGCGGGAGTTTCTACGAGCAGTACTTC.

In this sample, this clonotype turned up a few times. The chain carries TRBV5-1 and TRBJ1-1; D may be TRBD1 (6 bases). The CDR3 sequence is 13 residues long. From germline, CDR1 is SGHRS and CDR2 YFSETQ. V was trimmed by 7 bases and J by 1 base, leaving 11 bases between them. The CDR3 DNA is TGCGCCAGCGCGGACAGAGAGAACACTGAAGCTTTCTTT. Translated: CASADRENTEAFF. The full variable domain, its missing parts supplied by reference TRBV5-1 and TRBJ1-1, is KAGVTQTPRYLIKTRGQQVTLSCSPISGHRSVSWYQQTPGQGLQFLFEYFSETQRNKGNFPGRFSGRQFSNSRSEMNVSTLELGDSALYLCASADRENTEAFFGQGTRLTVV.

This clonotype was counted at least ten times. V and J are TRBV20-1 and TRBJ2-7; maybe TRBD1 (6 bases). Germline CDR1 reads DFQATT; CDR2 reads SNEGSKA (reference sequence). With 3 bases removed from V and 3 bases from J, the gap between germline ends came to 15 bases. This CDR3 contains 14 residues. The CDR3 region is CSASEGHRDYEQYF. CDR3 in DNA: TGCAGTGCTAGCGAGGGACATCGTGACTACGAGCAGTACTTC.